This TCR beta chain was sequenced during a study of regulatory dendritic cells for organ transplantation. Study at large: Regulatory dendritic cells came from monocytes given vitamin D3 and IL-10. LPS was added to dendritic cell cultures on day 6. General study points: Memory T cells were less diverse than naive, with memory CD8+ most oligoclonal.

Allogeneic regulatory or mature dendritic cells were co-cultured for under six days with CFSE-labeled sorted T cells at 1:10. FACS sorted CD4+ or CD8+ T cells into CD45RA+ naive and CD45RO+ memory. Germline V gene sequence: CDR1 MDHEN, CDR2 SYDVKM. Unmatched junction bases numbered 4, after V lost 6 bases and J lost 1 base. This CDR3 region has 14 residues. Details on this clone: Its antigen is still unknown.

TCRdb keeps only in-frame clones here, not all; method: immunoSEQ multiplex PCR. The repertoire holds approximately 22,000 clones, with approximately 83% as singletons. This sequence was found in a human donor in good health. The V gene is TRBV28, the J gene TRBJ2-7; 9 nucleotides match TRBD1. Sequencing input: naive CD4+ T cells from blood cultured with regulatory dendritic cells. Subset: CD45RA+ naive T cells. The CDR3 coding sequence is TGTGCCAGCAGCCCGACAGGGGGTTCCTACGAGCAGTACTTC. It translates to CASSPTGGSYEQYF.